These T cell receptor beta chains were read from a single sample in a study of identical twins. TCRdb re-analysed the 5' RACE reads in MiXCR, keeping a single row per CDR3 protein. This sample yields about 720,000 distinct CDR3 sequences, of which 18% are seen a single time; around 14% belongs to the top ten. The sample was also reused in another study, on T cells expressing NK-cell markers.

Sequencing input: PBMCs. These receptors were collected from a woman aged 18-29 years in good health. Each CDR3 is given with its conserved first and last residue. D genes are given only for firm matches. A row's size may be missing; if present it is once, few, many or a size class.

V gene,D gene,J gene,clone size,CDR3 protein,CDR3 DNA
TRBV7-2,TRBD1,TRBJ2-2,.,CASSQQGGGELFF,TGTGCCAGCAGCCAACAGGGGGGCGGGGAGCTGTTTTTT
TRBV20-1,TRBD1,TRBJ1-6,.,CSAIRRQGDNSPLHF,TGCAGTGCTATACGGAGACAGGGTGATAATTCACCCCTCCACTTT
TRBV28,.,TRBJ2-2,.,CASTVASTGELFF,TGTGCCAGCACCGTAGCGAGCACCGGGGAGCTGTTTTTT
TRBV7-2,.,TRBJ2-6,few,CASSLVRAGANVLTF,TGTGCCAGCAGCTTAGTACGGGCTGGGGCCAACGTCCTGACTTTC
TRBV6-5,.,TRBJ2-1,.,CASSYPGQGNNEQFF,TGTGCCAGCAGTTACCCGGGGCAGGGCAACAATGAGCAGTTCTTC
TRBV3-1,TRBD2,TRBJ2-3,.,CASSQRLAALGTQYF,TGTGCCAGCAGCCAGCGACTAGCGGCCTTGGGTACGCAGTATTTT
TRBV4-2,.,TRBJ2-5,.,CASSQVAVKETQYF,TGTGCCAGCAGCCAAGTGGCAGTAAAAGAGACCCAGTACTTC
TRBV13,TRBD2,TRBJ2-7,.,CASSHGRSNEQYF,TGTGCCAGCAGCCACGGGAGGAGTAACGAGCAGTACTTC
TRBV12-3/TRBV12-4,.,TRBJ2-7,many,CASSRLGEQYF,TGTGCCAGCAGTAGGCTGGGCGAGCAGTACTTC
TRBV6-1,TRBD1,TRBJ1-1,few,CASSRRGLAMNTEAFF,TGTGCCAGCAGTCGCAGGGGGCTGGCGATGAACACTGAAGCTTTCTTT
TRBV12-3/TRBV12-4,TRBD1,TRBJ2-7,few,CASKAGTGGKDEQYF,TGTGCCAGCAAAGCCGGGACAGGGGGCAAGGACGAGCAGTACTTC
TRBV6-2/TRBV6-3,.,TRBJ2-1,many,CASSPRDYNEQFF,TGTGCCAGCAGCCCCCGGGACTACAATGAGCAGTTCTTC
TRBV12-3/TRBV12-4,TRBD1,TRBJ1-1,few,CASSPQGSTDEAFF,TGTGCCAGCAGCCCACAGGGGTCGACGGATGAAGCTTTCTTT
TRBV6-5,.,TRBJ1-2,.,CASSYSPVGNYGYTF,TGTGCCAGCAGTTACTCCCCGGTAGGGAACTATGGCTACACCTTC
TRBV15,TRBD1,TRBJ1-1,.,CATSREDRDTEAFF,TGTGCCACCAGCAGAGAGGACAGGGACACTGAAGCTTTCTTT
TRBV5-1,.,TRBJ2-3,.,CASSLDGGLGTDTQYF,TGCGCCAGCAGCTTGGATGGCGGACTTGGCACAGATACGCAGTATTTT
TRBV6-6,.,TRBJ2-5,few,CASRTSTDAAQYF,TGTGCCAGCAGGACCTCGACTGATGCGGCCCAGTACTTC
TRBV10-3,.,TRBJ2-2,.,CAIAPERAGELFF,TGTGCCATAGCCCCCGAACGAGCCGGGGAGCTGTTTTTT
TRBV20-1,.,TRBJ2-3,.,CSAVEALGHNTMYRTDTQYF,TGCAGTGCGGTCGAAGCTCTGGGGCATAACACTATGTATCGCACAGATACGCAGTATTTT
TRBV20-1,.,TRBJ2-5,.,CSARVSGLLETQYF,TGCAGTGCTAGAGTTTCGGGCCTATTAGAGACCCAGTACTTC
TRBV6-1,.,TRBJ1-2,many,CASSGRTANYGYTF,TGTGCCAGCAGTGGGCGGACAGCGAACTATGGCTACACCTTC
TRBV20-1,.,TRBJ2-3,.,CSPRAGADTQYF,TGCAGTCCTCGCGCAGGGGCAGATACGCAGTATTTT
TRBV20-1,.,TRBJ2-5,.,CSARQGGRPEETQYF,TGCAGTGCTAGACAGGGTGGTCGGCCCGAAGAGACCCAGTACTTC
TRBV5-1,TRBD2,TRBJ2-7,.,CASSGGSGASYEQYF,TGCGCCAGCAGCGGGGGAAGCGGGGCCTCCTACGAGCAGTACTTC
TRBV5-1,.,TRBJ1-2,.,CASSGGDGYGYTF,TGCGCCAGCAGTGGAGGGGATGGCTATGGCTACACCTTC
TRBV13,TRBD2,TRBJ2-3,.,CASSLGGGLVNADTQYF,TGTGCCAGCAGCTTAGGCGGTGGACTAGTTAACGCAGATACGCAGTATTTT
TRBV20-1,.,TRBJ2-7,few,CSAEDDRSYEQYF,TGCAGTGCAGAAGATGACAGGTCCTACGAGCAGTACTTC
TRBV6-5,TRBD2,TRBJ2-3,few,CASSYLAGGDTQYF,TGTGCCAGCAGTTACCTAGCGGGGGGGGATACGCAGTATTTT
TRBV20-1,TRBD2,TRBJ2-1,.,CSARIPTGGEQFF,TGCAGTGCTAGAATCCCAACGGGAGGTGAGCAGTTCTTC
TRBV7-3,.,TRBJ2-4,few,CASSIQGPSGINIQYF,TGTGCCAGCAGCATCCAGGGACCTTCGGGAATAAACATTCAGTACTTC
TRBV5-1,.,TRBJ2-7,.,CASSLAVIPYEQYF,TGCGCCAGCAGCTTGGCCGTAATACCCTACGAGCAGTACTTC
TRBV3-1,.,TRBJ1-1,.,CASSQETVNEAFF,TGTGCCAGCAGCCAAGAAACGGTGAATGAAGCTTTCTTT
TRBV9,TRBD2,TRBJ2-1,.,CASSAGLAGGNEQFF,TGTGCCAGCAGTGCAGGACTAGCGGGAGGGAATGAGCAGTTCTTC
TRBV20-1,.,TRBJ2-7,.,CSVQGGSSYEQYF,TGCAGTGTCCAGGGGGGGAGCTCCTACGAGCAGTACTTC
TRBV20-1,.,TRBJ1-1,.,CSAGRQTNTESFF,TGCAGTGCCGGCCGTCAGACGAACACTGAATCTTTCTTT
TRBV20-1,.,TRBJ2-7,few,CSVGRDWGLEQYF,TGCAGTGTGGGCCGGGACTGGGGTCTCGAGCAGTACTTC
TRBV20-1,TRBD2,TRBJ2-7,many,CSARDLAGYEQYF,TGCAGTGCTAGAGATCTAGCGGGATACGAGCAGTACTTC
TRBV6-1,TRBD1,TRBJ2-7,few,CASSTRDRGANEQYF,TGTGCCAGCAGTACCCGGGACAGGGGGGCAAACGAGCAGTACTTC
TRBV9,TRBD2,TRBJ2-7,.,CASSVEGGSHHEQYF,TGTGCCAGCAGCGTAGAAGGCGGGAGCCACCACGAGCAGTACTTC
TRBV5-1,TRBD2,TRBJ2-1,.,CASSLASLAGYNEQFF,TGCGCCAGCAGCTTGGCGTCGCTAGCGGGTTACAATGAGCAGTTCTTC
TRBV10-3,TRBD1,TRBJ1-5,.,CAISAGQHSNQPQHF,TGTGCCATCAGTGCGGGACAGCATAGCAATCAGCCCCAGCATTTT
TRBV20-1,TRBD2,TRBJ2-5,.,CSASRLAGGRSETQYF,TGCAGTGCTAGTCGGCTAGCGGGAGGGAGGTCGGAGACCCAGTACTTC
TRBV12-3/TRBV12-4,.,TRBJ2-7,.,CASSKSIHSYEQYF,TGTGCCAGCAGTAAAAGTATTCATTCCTACGAGCAGTACTTC
TRBV3-1,.,TRBJ1-1,.,CASSHPYGGTLGTEAFF,TGTGCCAGCAGCCACCCCTATGGGGGTACCCTTGGGACTGAAGCTTTCTTT
TRBV5-1,.,TRBJ2-7,.,CASSFGTLHYEQYF,TGCGCCAGCAGCTTCGGGACGCTTCATTACGAGCAGTACTTC
TRBV7-9,.,TRBJ2-5,.,CASNSAGGQETQYF,TGTGCCAGCAACTCCGCTGGCGGCCAAGAGACCCAGTACTTC
TRBV7-8,.,TRBJ2-7,.,CASSLAPQGFYEQYF,TGTGCCAGCAGCTTAGCCCCCCAAGGGTTCTACGAGCAGTACTTC